The sample holds a few counts of the clone carrying this TCR beta chain. In the authors' workflow: Counts of nucleated cells, estimated from reference gene primer amplification, were obtained. Method: immunoSEQ multiplex PCR; TCRdb's copy keeps in-frame clones and lacks some. Clone size and the V and J calls come from that table; the DNA yielded D and trimming. This sample has around 150,000 clones; 82% occur once, and the top ten carry 22%. These data are taken from a study of blood T cell repertoires in COVID-19. Study overall: Sites in the United States, Italy and Spain provided acute and convalescent COVID-19 samples. PBMCs, B-cell-depleted T cells, or T cells provided the cDNA or gDNA that made up the material.

V lost 7 bases, J lost 6 bases, and 9 bases stayed unmatched. Germline loops: CDR1 SGHAT, CDR2 FQNNGV. CDR3 length equals 14 residues. Sequencing was carried out using peripheral blood. V gene TRBV11-2 combines with J gene TRBJ1-1, with 9 positions matching TRBD1. This TCR was recovered from a woman older than 75 with acute or convalescent COVID-19. This CDR3 is CASNFRTGVSEAFF. The CDR3 DNA follows: TGTGCCAGCAACTTCCGGACAGGGGTATCTGAAGCTTTCTTT.